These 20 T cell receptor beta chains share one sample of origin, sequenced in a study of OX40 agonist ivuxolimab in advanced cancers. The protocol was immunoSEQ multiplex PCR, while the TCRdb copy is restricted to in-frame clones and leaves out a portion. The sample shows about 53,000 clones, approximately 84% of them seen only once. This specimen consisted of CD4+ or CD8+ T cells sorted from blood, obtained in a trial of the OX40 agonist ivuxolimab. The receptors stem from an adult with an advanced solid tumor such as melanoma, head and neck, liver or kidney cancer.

CDR3 residues: CASSLGGTRNEQFF. CDR3 sequence (DNA): TGTGCCAGCAGCTTGGGTGGGACTCGCAATGAGCAGTTCTTC. The V gene is TRBV7-2, the J gene TRBJ2-1; the D gene is possibly TRBD2 (6 bases). The CDR3 covers 14 residues. Trimming stripped 3 bases from V and 6 bases from J, with 12 bases between. Germline V gene lookup returns CDR1 SGHTA and CDR2 FQGNSA.

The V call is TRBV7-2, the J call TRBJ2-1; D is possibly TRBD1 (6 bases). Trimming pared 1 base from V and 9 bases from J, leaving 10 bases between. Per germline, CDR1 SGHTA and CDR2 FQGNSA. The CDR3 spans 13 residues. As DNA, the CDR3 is TGTGCCAGCAGCTTAGACAGGGTGCGTGAGCAGTTCTTC. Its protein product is CASSLDRVREQFF.

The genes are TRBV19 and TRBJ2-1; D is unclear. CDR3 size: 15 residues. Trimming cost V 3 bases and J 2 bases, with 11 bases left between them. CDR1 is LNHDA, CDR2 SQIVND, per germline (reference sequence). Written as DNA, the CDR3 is TGTGCCAGTAGTATGGGGATGAACACCTACAATGAGCAGTTCTTC. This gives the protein CASSMGMNTYNEQFF.

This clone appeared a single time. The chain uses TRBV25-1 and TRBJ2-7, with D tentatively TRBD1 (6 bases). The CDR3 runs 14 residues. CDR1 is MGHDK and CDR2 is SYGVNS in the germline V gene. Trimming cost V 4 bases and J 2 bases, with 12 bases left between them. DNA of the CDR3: TGTGCCAGCAGTGCCTACAGGGTTCCCTACGAGCAGTACTTC. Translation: CASSAYRVPYEQYF.

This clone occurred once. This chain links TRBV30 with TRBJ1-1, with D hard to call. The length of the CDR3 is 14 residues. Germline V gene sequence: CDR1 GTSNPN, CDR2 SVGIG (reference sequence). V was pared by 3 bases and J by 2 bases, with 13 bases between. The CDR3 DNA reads TGTGCCTGGAGCCCGACCTTAGGAAACACTGAAGCTTTCTTT. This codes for CAWSPTLGNTEAFF. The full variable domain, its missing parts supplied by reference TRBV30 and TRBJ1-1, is SQTIHQWPATLVQPVGSPLSLECTVEGTSNPNLYWYRQAAGRGLQLLFYSVGIGQISSEVPQNLSASRPQDRQFILSSKKLLLSDSGFYLCAWSPTLGNTEAFFGQGTRLTVV.

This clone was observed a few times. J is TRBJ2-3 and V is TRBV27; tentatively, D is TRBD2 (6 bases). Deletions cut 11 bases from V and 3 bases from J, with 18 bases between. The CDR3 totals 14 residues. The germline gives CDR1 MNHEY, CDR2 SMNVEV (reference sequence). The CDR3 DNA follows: TGTGCCCGCCAAAGGGTTGGGGGGACAGATACGCAGTATTTT. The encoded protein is CARQRVGGTDTQYF.

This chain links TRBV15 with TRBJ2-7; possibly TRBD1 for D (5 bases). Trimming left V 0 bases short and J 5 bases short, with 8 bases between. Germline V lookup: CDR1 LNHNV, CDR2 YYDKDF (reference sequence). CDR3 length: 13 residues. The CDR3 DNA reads TGTGCCACCAGCAGAGAACAGGTCCACGAGCAGTACTTC. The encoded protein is CATSREQVHEQYF.

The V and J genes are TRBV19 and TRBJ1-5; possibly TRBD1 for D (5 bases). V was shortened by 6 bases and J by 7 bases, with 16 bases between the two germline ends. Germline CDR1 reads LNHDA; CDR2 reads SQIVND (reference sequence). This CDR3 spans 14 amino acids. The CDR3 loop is CASSPPGREQPQHF. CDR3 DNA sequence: TGTGCCAGTAGCCCTCCCGGCAGGGAACAGCCCCAGCATTTT. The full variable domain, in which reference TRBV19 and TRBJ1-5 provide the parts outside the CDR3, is DGGITQSPKYLFRKEGQNVTLSCEQNLNHDAMYWYRQDPGQGLRLIYYSQIVNDFQKGDIAEGYSVSREKKESFPLTVTSAQKNPTAFYLCASSPPGREQPQHFGDGTRLSIL.

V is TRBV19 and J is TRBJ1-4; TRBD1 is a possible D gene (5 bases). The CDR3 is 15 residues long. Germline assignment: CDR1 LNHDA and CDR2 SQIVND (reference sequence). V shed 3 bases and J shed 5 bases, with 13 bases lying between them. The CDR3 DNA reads TGTGCCAGTAGTATTTCCGCAGGGATAAATGAAAAACTGTTTTTT. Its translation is CASSISAGINEKLFF.

CDR3 nucleotide sequence: TGTGCCAGTAGTATAGAGTATCGGAGCGGGAGATACTCTGGGGCCAACGTCCTGACTTTC. This codes for CASSIEYRSGRYSGANVLTF. The chain combines TRBV19 with TRBJ2-6, with 8 bases identical to TRBD2. The CDR3 consists of 20 residues. CDR1 is LNHDA, CDR2 SQIVND, per germline (reference sequence). J was trimmed by 0 bases and V by 0 bases; bases with no gene match: 10.

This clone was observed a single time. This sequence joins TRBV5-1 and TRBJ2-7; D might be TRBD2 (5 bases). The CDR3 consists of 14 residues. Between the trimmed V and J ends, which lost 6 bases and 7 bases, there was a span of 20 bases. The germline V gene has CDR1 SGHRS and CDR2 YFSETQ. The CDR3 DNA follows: TGCGCCAGCACCTCCGGGATTCTGGCTACAGAGCAGTACTTC. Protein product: CASTSGILATEQYF.

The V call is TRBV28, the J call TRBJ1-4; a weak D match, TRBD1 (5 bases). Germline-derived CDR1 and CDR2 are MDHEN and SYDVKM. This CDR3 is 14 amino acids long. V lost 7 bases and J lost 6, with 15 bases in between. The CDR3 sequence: CASKKDEGYEKLFF. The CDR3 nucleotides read TGTGCCAGCAAAAAAGACGAGGGGTATGAAAAACTGTTTTTT.

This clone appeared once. The CDR3 sequence: CASSQDGQYNYGYTF. CDR3 nucleotides: TGCGCCAGCAGCCAAGACGGACAGTACAACTATGGCTACACCTTC. This chain links TRBV4-3 with TRBJ1-2, with D possibly TRBD1 on 6 matching bases. V dropped 0 bases and J dropped 2 bases, with 10 bases sitting between them. The length of the CDR3 is 15 residues. Germline V gene data show CDR1 as LGHNA and CDR2 as YSLEER.

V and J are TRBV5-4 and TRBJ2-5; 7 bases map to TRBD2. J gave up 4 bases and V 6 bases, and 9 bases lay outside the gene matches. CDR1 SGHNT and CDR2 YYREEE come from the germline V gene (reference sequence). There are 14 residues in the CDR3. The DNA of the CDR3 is TGTGCCAGCAACCCCTTTACTAGCGCAGAGACCCAGTACTTC. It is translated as CASNPFTSAETQYF.

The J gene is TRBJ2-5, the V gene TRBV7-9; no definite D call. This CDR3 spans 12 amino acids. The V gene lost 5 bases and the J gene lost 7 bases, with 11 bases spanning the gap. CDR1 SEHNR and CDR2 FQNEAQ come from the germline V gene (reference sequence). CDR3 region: CASSIQTGTQYF. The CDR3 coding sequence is TGTGCCAGCAGCATCCAAACCGGGACCCAGTACTTC.

For the CDR3, the DNA is TGTGCCATCACCGGGGACGGAGATCAGCCCCAGCATTTT. Amino acid sequence: CAITGDGDQPQHF. The rearrangement uses TRBV10-3 and TRBJ1-5; tentatively, D is TRBD1 (5 bases). Trimming took 7 bases from V and 5 from J, leaving 12 bases between them. There are 13 residues in the CDR3. The germline V gene encodes CDR1 ENHRY and CDR2 SYGVKD.

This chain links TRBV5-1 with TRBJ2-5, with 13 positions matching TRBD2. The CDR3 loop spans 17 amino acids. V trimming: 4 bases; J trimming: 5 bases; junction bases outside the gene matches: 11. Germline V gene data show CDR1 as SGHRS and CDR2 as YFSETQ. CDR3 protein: CASSPGTSGTRGETQYF. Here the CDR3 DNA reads TGCGCCAGCAGCCCCGGGACTAGCGGGACGCGGGGTGAGACCCAGTACTTC.

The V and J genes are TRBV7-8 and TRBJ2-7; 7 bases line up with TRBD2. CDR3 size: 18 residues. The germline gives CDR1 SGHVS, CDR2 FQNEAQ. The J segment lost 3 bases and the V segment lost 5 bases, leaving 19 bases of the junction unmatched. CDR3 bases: TGTGCCAGCAGCCCGTTTATTGTCGCGGGAGCTGTAAGCTACGAGCAGTACTTC. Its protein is CASSPFIVAGAVSYEQYF. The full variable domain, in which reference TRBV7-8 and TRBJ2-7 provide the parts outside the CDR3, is GAGVSQSPRYKVAKRGQDVALRCDPISGHVSLFWYQQALGQGPEFLTYFQNEAQLDKSGLPSDRFFAERPEGSVSTLKIQRTQQEDSAVYLCASSPFIVAGAVSYEQYFGPGTRLTVT.

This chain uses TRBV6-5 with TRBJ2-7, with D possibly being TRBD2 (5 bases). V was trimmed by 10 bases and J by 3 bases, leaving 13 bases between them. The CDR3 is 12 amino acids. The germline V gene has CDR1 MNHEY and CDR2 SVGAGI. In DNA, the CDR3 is TGTGCCACTCAAATGGCGGGCTACGAGCAGTACTTC. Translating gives CATQMAGYEQYF.

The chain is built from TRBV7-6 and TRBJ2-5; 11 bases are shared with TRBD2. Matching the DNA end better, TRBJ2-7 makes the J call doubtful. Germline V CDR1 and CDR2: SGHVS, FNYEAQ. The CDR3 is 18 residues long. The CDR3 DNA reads TGTGCCAGCAGCCCCGGGACAGGGATAACTAGCGGGGGCTACGAGCAGTACTTC. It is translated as CASSPGTGITSGGYEQYF.